Listed below are T cell receptor beta chains from one sample, sequenced in a study of cytomegalovirus exposure and HLA in healthy donors. Measured with immunoSEQ multiplex PCR; TCRdb has only the in-frame clones, and not every one. This sample has some 120,000 clones, with approximately 80% found just once. The specimen was PBMCs. These receptors all come from a man aged 18-30 years in good health and CMV-seropositive. Each CDR3 is given with its conserved first and last residue. The order of the fields is clone size, V gene, J gene, D gene, CDR3 protein, CDR3 DNA. The D gene is left open where the match is weak. The size entry is marked missing in some rows and otherwise reads once, few, many or a size class.

abundance: few
v_gene: TRBV19
j_gene: TRBJ2-7
d_gene: TRBD2
CDR3aa: CASSIVLADSYEQYF
CDR3nt: TGTGCCAGTAGTATAGTACTAGCGGACTCCTACGAGCAGTACTTC

abundance: .
v_gene: TRBV4-1
j_gene: TRBJ2-1
d_gene: .
CDR3aa: CASSQDQSYNEQFF
CDR3nt: TGCGCCAGCAGCCAAGATCAATCCTACAATGAGCAGTTCTTC

abundance: .
v_gene: TRBV2
j_gene: TRBJ1-2
d_gene: TRBD1
CDR3aa: CASRSGTGYDGYTF
CDR3nt: TGTGCCAGCAGGTCCGGGACAGGGTACGACGGCTACACCTTC

abundance: .
v_gene: TRBV5-1
j_gene: TRBJ2-6
d_gene: .
CDR3aa: CASSLGHLLSGANVLTF
CDR3nt: TGCGCCAGCAGCTTGGGCCATCTATTATCTGGGGCCAACGTCCTGACTTTC

abundance: .
v_gene: TRBV9
j_gene: TRBJ2-5
d_gene: TRBD2
CDR3aa: CASSPRLAGGQETQYF
CDR3nt: TGTGCCAGCAGCCCCCGACTAGCGGGGGGGCAAGAGACCCAGTACTTC

abundance: .
v_gene: TRBV28
j_gene: TRBJ2-3
d_gene: TRBD1
CDR3aa: CASSLAGTGRDTQYF
CDR3nt: TGTGCCAGCAGTTTAGCCGGGACAGGGAGAGATACGCAGTATTTT

abundance: .
v_gene: TRBV4-2
j_gene: TRBJ2-7
d_gene: TRBD2
CDR3aa: CASSRDSSGSLSEQYF
CDR3nt: TGTGCCAGCAGTCGAGACAGTAGCGGGAGCCTCTCCGAGCAGTACTTC

abundance: .
v_gene: TRBV12-5
j_gene: TRBJ2-5
d_gene: .
CDR3aa: CASGSGLKGETQYF
CDR3nt: TGTGCTAGTGGCTCGGGACTGAAGGGAGAGACCCAGTACTTC

abundance: medium-sized
v_gene: TRBV11-2
j_gene: TRBJ2-5
d_gene: TRBD1
CDR3aa: CASSLNGQGAFLETQYF
CDR3nt: TGTGCCAGCAGCTTAAACGGACAGGGGGCGTTTTTGGAGACCCAGTACTTC

abundance: .
v_gene: TRBV5-4
j_gene: TRBJ1-1
d_gene: .
CDR3aa: CASSSGSINTWWGNTEAFF
CDR3nt: TGTGCCAGCAGCTCGGGGAGTATCAATACATGGTGGGGAAACACTGAAGCTTTCTTT

abundance: .
v_gene: TRBV28
j_gene: TRBJ2-7
d_gene: TRBD2
CDR3aa: CASSFGGGAGQYF
CDR3nt: TGTGCCAGCAGTTTCGGGGGAGGGGCCGGGCAGTACTTC

abundance: once
v_gene: TRBV7-6
j_gene: TRBJ2-5
d_gene: .
CDR3aa: CASSLNLGLKETQYF
CDR3nt: TGTGCCAGCAGCTTAAACTTAGGACTAAAAGAGACCCAGTACTTC

abundance: .
v_gene: TRBV5-6
j_gene: TRBJ1-1
d_gene: .
CDR3aa: CASSDRGYLEAFF
CDR3nt: TGTGCCAGCAGTGATCGCGGCTACCTTGAAGCTTTCTTT

abundance: .
v_gene: TRBV2
j_gene: TRBJ1-5
d_gene: .
CDR3aa: CASSESLRGESNQPQHF
CDR3nt: TGTGCCAGCAGTGAAAGCCTCCGGGGGGAAAGCAATCAGCCCCAGCATTTT

abundance: .
v_gene: TRBV19
j_gene: TRBJ2-7
d_gene: TRBD2
CDR3aa: CASSTSGRSSGTGGEQYF
CDR3nt: TGTGCCAGTAGTACTTCGGGACGGAGCTCTGGAACCGGGGGGGAGCAGTACTTC

abundance: .
v_gene: TRBV25-1
j_gene: TRBJ2-1
d_gene: .
CDR3aa: CASSGANNEQFF
CDR3nt: TGTGCCAGTTCAGGGGCTAACAATGAGCAGTTCTTC

abundance: few
v_gene: TRBV28
j_gene: TRBJ1-4
d_gene: .
CDR3aa: CASTEGPNGEKLFF
CDR3nt: TGTGCCAGCACGGAGGGTCCCAACGGGGAAAAACTGTTTTTT

abundance: .
v_gene: TRBV27
j_gene: TRBJ2-7
d_gene: .
CDR3aa: CASSSVFTGLPEQYF
CDR3nt: TGTGCCAGCAGTTCCGTATTCACAGGGCTTCCCGAGCAGTACTTC

abundance: .
v_gene: TRBV6-5
j_gene: TRBJ1-1
d_gene: TRBD1
CDR3aa: CASSFRQGSAFF
CDR3nt: TGTGCCAGCAGTTTTCGACAGGGTTCAGCTTTCTTT

abundance: .
v_gene: TRBV28
j_gene: TRBJ2-3
d_gene: .
CDR3aa: CASSTYTGRTDTQYF
CDR3nt: TGTGCCAGCAGTACGTATACAGGGAGAACAGATACGCAGTATTTT

abundance: .
v_gene: TRBV13
j_gene: TRBJ2-3
d_gene: .
CDR3aa: CASSPSPDTQYF
CDR3nt: TGTGCCAGCAGCCCTTCCCCTGATACGCAGTATTTT

abundance: .
v_gene: TRBV23-1
j_gene: TRBJ1-1
d_gene: .
CDR3aa: CASRGWHRNTEAFF
CDR3nt: TGCGCCAGCAGGGGTTGGCACAGGAACACTGAAGCTTTCTTT

abundance: .
v_gene: TRBV13
j_gene: TRBJ1-2
d_gene: TRBD1
CDR3aa: CASSLLGQGIYGYTF
CDR3nt: TGTGCCAGCAGCTTACTAGGACAGGGAATCTATGGCTACACCTTC

abundance: few
v_gene: TRBV27
j_gene: TRBJ2-7
d_gene: TRBD1
CDR3aa: CASSVYRGTYEQYF
CDR3nt: TGTGCCAGCAGTGTATACAGGGGAACCTACGAGCAGTACTTC

abundance: few
v_gene: TRBV6-5
j_gene: TRBJ1-3
d_gene: TRBD1
CDR3aa: CASRLGTGPWDTIYF
CDR3nt: TGTGCCAGCAGGCTAGGGACAGGGCCCTGGGACACCATATATTTT

abundance: few
v_gene: TRBV5-1
j_gene: TRBJ2-2
d_gene: .
CDR3aa: CASSLAGSNTNTGELFF
CDR3nt: TGCGCCAGCAGCTTGGCCGGGTCTAACACCAACACCGGGGAGCTGTTTTTT

abundance: .
v_gene: TRBV14
j_gene: TRBJ2-3
d_gene: TRBD2
CDR3aa: CASSPGLAPDTQYF
CDR3nt: TGTGCCAGCAGCCCCGGACTAGCCCCGGATACGCAGTATTTT

abundance: .
v_gene: TRBV7-9
j_gene: TRBJ2-7
d_gene: TRBD1
CDR3aa: CASSLGDTGVSPYEQYF
CDR3nt: TGTGCCAGCAGCTTAGGGGACACAGGGGTTAGTCCCTACGAGCAGTACTTC

abundance: once
v_gene: TRBV11-2
j_gene: TRBJ2-7
d_gene: TRBD2
CDR3aa: CASSLVTSGLYEQYF
CDR3nt: TGTGCCAGCAGCTTAGTGACTAGCGGCCTATACGAGCAGTACTTC

abundance: .
v_gene: TRBV7-2
j_gene: TRBJ2-6
d_gene: .
CDR3aa: CASSLRSSGANVLTF
CDR3nt: TGTGCCAGCAGCTTAAGGAGCTCTGGGGCCAACGTCCTGACTTTC

abundance: few
v_gene: TRBV10-3
j_gene: TRBJ2-1
d_gene: TRBD2
CDR3aa: CAAQREGSYNEQFF
CDR3nt: TGTGCCGCCCAGCGGGAGGGCTCCTACAATGAGCAGTTCTTC

abundance: .
v_gene: TRBV29-1
j_gene: TRBJ2-5
d_gene: .
CDR3aa: CSAKQGGETQYF
CDR3nt: TGCAGCGCTAAACAGGGAGGGGAGACCCAGTACTTC